Following are 6 T cell receptor beta chains from one sample sequenced in a study of cytomegalovirus exposure and HLA in healthy donors. The PCR made use of 60 Vbeta and 13 Jbeta primers. Generated by immunoSEQ multiplex PCR, the TCRdb table keeps only in-frame clones and is missing some. Among 100,000 to 150,000 clones listed, 77% were seen once. The sequenced material came from PBMCs. These receptors came from a male donor in good health and CMV-seropositive.

The V call is TRBV4-1, the J call TRBJ1-1, with unresolved D. The ends were cut back, 3 bases at V and 4 bases at J, with 15 bases in the middle. The CDR3 spans 15 residues. CDR1 is MGHRA and CDR2 is YSYEKL in the germline V gene. CDR3 loop: CASSHASGLSTEAFF. The CDR3 DNA reads as TGCGCCAGCAGCCACGCCAGTGGGCTTAGCACTGAAGCTTTCTTT.

The V call is TRBV18, the J call TRBJ2-1, with D possibly matching TRBD1 (5 bases). The V end was cut by 1 base, the J end by 5 bases, with 9 bases between. Germline V gene lookup returns CDR1 KGHSH and CDR2 LQKENI. This CDR3 region has 14 residues. Here the CDR3 DNA reads TGTGCCAGCTCACCACAGGGGCTGAACAATGAGCAGTTCTTC. Amino acids: CASSPQGLNNEQFF.

The chain employs TRBV7-2 and TRBJ1-2; D is unresolved. The germline V gene encodes CDR1 SGHTA and CDR2 FQGNSA. V was pared by 4 bases and J by 5 bases, with 11 bases between. This CDR3 comprises 13 residues. The CDR3, as DNA: TGTGCCAGCAGCTATGACGGAGAATATGGCTACACCTTC. It specifies CASSYDGEYGYTF.

There are a few counts of this clone. The rearrangement uses TRBV2 and TRBJ2-7, with TRBD2 identical over 9 bases. The CDR3 is made up of 16 amino acids. V shed 8 bases and J 4 bases; nucleotides not matched to a gene: 15. Germline CDR1 SNHLY, CDR2 FYNNEI. CDR3 amino acids: CASSGGGREGKYEQYF. In DNA form, the CDR3 reads TGTGCCAGCTCCGGCGGCGGGCGGGAGGGAAAATACGAGCAGTACTTC.

The V gene is TRBV6-1, the J gene TRBJ2-7, with 7 bases aligning to TRBD2. Germline CDR1 MNHNS, CDR2 SASEGT. This CDR3 contains 15 residues. The V and J ends lost 4 bases and 0 bases, in that order; junction bases with no gene match: 6. CDR3 bases: TGTGCCAGCAGTGGCTGGGGAGGGCTCTCCTACGAGCAGTACTTC. Protein product: CASSGWGGLSYEQYF.

J is TRBJ2-7 and V is TRBV5-1, with TRBD1 identical over 7 bases. This CDR3 is built from 13 residues. Germline CDR1 reads SGHRS; CDR2 reads YFSETQ. Losses at the gene ends were 5 bases for V and 2 bases for J; bases not matched to a gene: 4. For the CDR3, the DNA is TGCGCCAGCAGTCCAGACAGGGCCTACGAGCAGTACTTC. It translates to CASSPDRAYEQYF.